These 21 T cell receptor beta chains originate from one sample sequenced in a study of blood T cells in healthy people across ages. A sample-barcoded 5' primer and a J-beta primer mix were used in a second PCR of roughly 6 to 11 cycles. In TCRdb, the 5' RACE reads were re-called with MiXCR into one record per CDR3 protein. The sample includes about 1.7 million distinct CDR3 sequences, under 30% seen only once; the top ten take less than 9.5%. Sequenced: blood. These receptors were collected from a woman in her twenties or thirties in good health.

As regards this clonotype: The junction differs from germline at one of its ends, possibly a read error. The chain carries TRBV30 and TRBJ1-2; 8 nucleotides match TRBD1. This CDR3 is 13 amino acids long. Germline assignment: CDR1 GTSNPN and CDR2 SVGIG (reference sequence). CDR3 residues: CAGSVQGGGGYTF. DNA for the CDR3: TGTGCCGGGAGTGTACAGGGGGGAGGCGGCTACACCTTC.

CDR3 residues: CASRERRSQETQYF. For the CDR3, the DNA is TGTGCCAGCAGGGAGAGACGGAGCCAAGAGACCCAGTACTTC. The J gene is TRBJ2-5, the V gene TRBV2, with D unresolved. The CDR3 is made up of 14 amino acids. The germline CDR1 and CDR2 sequences are SNHLY and FYNNEI. The V end lost 6 bases, the J end lost 1 base, and 12 bases lay between the germline ends.

The chain recombines TRBV2 with TRBJ2-5; 7 nucleotides line up with TRBD2. Per germline, CDR1 SNHLY and CDR2 FYNNEI. This CDR3 is 15 amino acids long. V lost 4 bases, J lost 5 bases, and 10 bases stayed unmatched. The CDR3, as DNA: TGTGCCAGCAGTGGAGAGGGACGGGGGGTGGAGACCCAGTACTTC. Translation: CASSGEGRGVETQYF.

The J gene is TRBJ2-5, the V gene TRBV27; 8 bases align to TRBD2. Germline V CDR1 and CDR2: MNHEY, SMNVEV (reference sequence). V lost 3 bases, J lost 5 bases, and 17 bases stayed unmatched. The CDR3 is 18 residues long. The CDR3 DNA reads TGTGCCAGCAGTTTGGCGGGAGGCATATCTTCAAGCCGGGAGACCCAGTACTTC. Its translation: CASSLAGGISSSRETQYF.

The J gene is TRBJ2-1, the V gene TRBV28; 15 bases agree with TRBD2. V gave up 7 bases and J gave up 4 bases; unmatched junction bases: 5. Germline V gene lookup returns CDR1 MDHEN and CDR2 SYDVKM. This CDR3 comprises 16 residues. The CDR3 DNA sequence: TGTGCCAGCATGGGGACTAGCGGGGGGAGGTACAATGAGCAGTTCTTC. Translated: CASMGTSGGRYNEQFF. Full variable domain (outside the CDR3, taken from reference TRBV28 and TRBJ2-1): DVKVTQSSRYLVKRTGEKVFLECVQDMDHENMFWYRQDPGLGLRLIYFSYDVKMKEKGDIPEGYSVSREKKERFSLILESASTNQTSMYLCASMGTSGGRYNEQFFGPGTRLTVL.

The chain carries TRBV6-5 and TRBJ1-4, with a tentative D call TRBD1 (5 bases). Germline CDR1 MNHEY, CDR2 SVGAGI. Deletions cut 2 bases from V and 2 bases from J, with 24 bases between. This CDR3 spans 20 amino acids. CDR3 DNA sequence: TGTGCCAGCAGTTACACTAGGCGGGGGGAAAGGCGCGTGACTAATGAAAAACTGTTTTTT. This encodes CASSYTRRGERRVTNEKLFF.

In its sample, this clonotype was seen a few times. This rearrangement joins TRBV5-1 to TRBJ2-1; 9 bases map to TRBD2. CDR3 size: 14 residues. V was pared by 1 base and J by 8 bases, with 4 bases of the junction left unmatched. Germline CDR1 SGHRS, CDR2 YFSETQ. CDR3 residues: CASSLSSGVYEQFF. CDR3 nucleotide sequence: TGCGCCAGCAGCTTGTCTAGCGGGGTATATGAGCAGTTCTTC.

This clonotype was seen ten or more times. The chain recombines TRBV12-3 or TRBV12-4 with TRBJ2-1, with 7 bases aligning to TRBD2. The CDR3 consists of 15 residues. Trimming removed 5 bases from V and 8 bases from J; junction bases left unmatched: 12. The CDR3 loop reads CASSTGTTLGDEQFF. The CDR3 nucleotides are TGTGCCAGCAGTACCGGGACTACCTTAGGGGATGAGCAGTTCTTC.

The V gene is TRBV5-6, the J gene TRBJ2-2, with a possible D match to TRBD2 (5 bases). Trimming left V 5 bases short and J 3 bases short, with 17 bases between. The germline gives CDR1 SGHDT, CDR2 YYEEEE. The length of the CDR3 is 16 residues. CDR3 in DNA: TGTGCCAGCAGGGCTCGTTCGGGGTCAGACACCGGGGAGCTGTTTTTT. Its translation is CASRARSGSDTGELFF.

The chain carries TRBV6-2 or TRBV6-3 and TRBJ2-5; TRBD2 matches 11 bases. The CDR3 loop spans 16 amino acids. CDR1 is MNHEY and CDR2 is SVGEGT in the germline V gene. The junction had 13 bases not matched to a gene; V was cut back by 2 bases and J by 11 bases. CDR3 residues: CASSYEASGRHVEQYF. CDR3 DNA: TGTGCCAGCAGTTACGAGGCTAGCGGGAGGCACGTTGAGCAGTACTTC.

This clonotype came up a few times. The V and J genes are TRBV7-9 and TRBJ2-3, with D perhaps TRBD2 (6 bases). Trimming removed 3 bases at V and 6 bases at J, with 19 bases between. Germline V gives CDR1 SEHNR, CDR2 FQNEAQ (reference sequence). The CDR3 has 16 amino acids. The CDR3 nucleotides are TGTGCCAGCAGCTTTAGACTAGTTGGCGGACGGGATACGCAGTATTTT. Protein sequence: CASSFRLVGGRDTQYF.

In its sample, this clonotype was seen many times. This sequence joins TRBV2 and TRBJ2-7, with D perhaps assigned TRBD1 or TRBD2 (6 bases each). Germline assignment: CDR1 SNHLY and CDR2 FYNNEI. Trimming shortened V by 2 bases and J by 7 bases, and 18 bases separated the two germline ends. The CDR3 is 15 amino acids. The chain's CDR3 is CASSENGGGIGEQYF. CDR3 nucleotide sequence: TGTGCCAGCAGTGAAAACGGGGGCGGTATCGGAGAGCAGTACTTC.

The J gene is TRBJ1-2, the V gene TRBV20-1, with TRBD1 matching over 9 bases. This CDR3 region has 16 residues. Germline V gene sequence: CDR1 DFQATT, CDR2 SNEGSKA (reference sequence). After removal of 6 bases from V and 0 bases from J, the junction contained 11 bases not matched to a gene. CDR3: CSATGGTGRANYGYTF. DNA for the CDR3: TGCAGTGCCACCGGGGGGACAGGGCGGGCTAACTATGGCTACACCTTC.

The sample holds many counts of this clonotype. The chain has TRBV20-1 and TRBJ2-1; 8 nucleotides line up with TRBD2. V shed 0 bases, J shed 9 bases, and the junction held 10 bases outside the gene matches. Germline loops: CDR1 DFQATT, CDR2 SNEGSKA (reference sequence). CDR3 length: 15 amino acids. In nucleotides, the CDR3 is TGCAGTGCTAGAGATTCAGCGGGAGCGTGGAGTGAGCAGTTCTTC. Its translation: CSARDSAGAWSEQFF.

Ten or more counts support this clonotype. This chain links TRBV28 with TRBJ2-7; the D gene is possibly TRBD1 (7 bases). Trimming cost V 10 bases and J 2 bases, with 15 bases left between them. Per the germline V gene, CDR1 is MDHEN and CDR2 is SYDVKM. This CDR3 contains 13 residues. CDR3 sequence: CATWTGGAYEQYF. DNA of the CDR3: TGTGCCACCTGGACAGGAGGGGCCTACGAGCAGTACTTC.

This clonotype showed up many times. The chain couples TRBV7-2 to TRBJ2-4, with TRBD2 matching over 8 bases. V shed 0 bases, J shed 7 bases, and the junction held 5 bases outside the gene matches. This CDR3 is 15 amino acids long. The germline gives CDR1 SGHTA, CDR2 FQGNSA. The CDR3 DNA sequence: TGTGCCAGCAGCTTAGCGGGAGGCGGGGGGAACATTCAGTACTTC. Its protein is CASSLAGGGGNIQYF.

A few counts support this clonotype. The chain has TRBV6-1 and TRBJ2-7; TRBD1 agrees at 8 bases. V lost 5 bases to trimming and J lost 2 bases; unmatched junction nucleotides: 8. The CDR3 is 15 residues long. CDR1 and CDR2 from the germline V gene are MNHNS and SASEGT. The CDR3 here is CASSMTGTGAYEQYF. Written as DNA, the CDR3 is TGTGCCAGCAGTATGACCGGGACAGGAGCCTACGAGCAGTACTTC.

This clonotype was detected a few times. This chain uses TRBV2 with TRBJ1-1; 11 bases are a match to TRBD1. The CDR3 extends over 16 amino acids. V lost 6 bases, J lost 5 bases, and 11 bases stayed unmatched. Germline V lookup: CDR1 SNHLY, CDR2 FYNNEI. CDR3 region: CASRLTPGQGETEAFF. DNA of the CDR3: TGTGCCAGCAGATTAACCCCGGGACAGGGGGAGACTGAAGCTTTCTTT.

This clonotype came up a few times. The chain links TRBV3-1 to TRBJ2-7, with a tentative D call TRBD2 (5 bases). This CDR3 region has 15 residues. Germline lookup yields CDR1 LGHDT and CDR2 YNNKEL (reference sequence). V lost 3 bases, J lost 1 base, and 13 bases lay in between. The CDR3 loop is CASSQSKWRSYEQYF. CDR3 DNA: TGTGCCAGCAGCCAGTCGAAATGGAGGTCCTACGAGCAGTACTTC.

This rearrangement joins TRBV9 to TRBJ2-7, with 9 bases that match TRBD2. V lost 4 bases and J lost 7; bases outside the gene matches: 15. CDR1 and CDR2 (germline): SGDLS, YYNGEE. This CDR3 comprises 16 residues. As DNA, the CDR3 is TGTGCCAGCAGCCCATCGGGCGGGCGGGAGGGGGGAGAGCAGTACTTC. It translates to CASSPSGGREGGEQYF. The full variable domain, rest sourced from reference TRBV9 and TRBJ2-7, is DSGVTQTPKHLITATGQRVTLRCSPRSGDLSVYWYQQSLDQGLQFLIQYYNGEERAKGNILERFSAQQFPDLHSELNLSSLELGDSALYFCASSPSGGREGGEQYFGPGTRLTVT.

This clonotype was seen a few times. The junction departs from the called germline gene at one end, perhaps through a read error. V is TRBV15 and J is TRBJ2-5, with 10 nucleotides matching TRBD1. CDR1 and CDR2 from the germline V gene are LNHNV and YYDKDF (reference sequence). The CDR3 totals 16 residues. CDR3 DNA sequence: TGTGCCACCAGTAGAGTGGGACAGGGGACGCAAGAGACCCAGTACTTC. Encoded protein: CATSRVGQGTQETQYF.